The 8 T cell receptor beta chains presented below share a single source sample, sequenced in a study of T cell repertoires in ileal Crohn's disease. Here immunoSEQ multiplex PCR was the method, and the copy in TCRdb shows in-frame clones only, minus some. This sample has approximately 5,100 clones, with approximately 80% found just once. Time point noted: inflamed ileum from the surgical specimen. The specimen sequenced was ileal tissue. The receptors stem from an adult with Crohn's disease.

This sequence joins TRBV28 and TRBJ1-2; D uncertain. CDR1 MDHEN and CDR2 SYDVKM come from the germline V gene. This CDR3 region has 10 residues. Trimming shortened V by 10 bases and J by 2 bases, and 5 bases separated the two germline ends. CDR3 coding DNA: TGTGCCACCCAAAACTATGGCTACACCTTC. Translated, it gives CATQNYGYTF.

The chain couples TRBV4-3 to TRBJ1-1; D gene unclear. The CDR3 extends over 13 amino acids. V was pared by 1 base and J by 5 bases, with 8 bases between. CDR1 is LGHNA and CDR2 is YSLEER in the germline V gene. The CDR3 coding sequence is TGCGCCAGCAGCCAAGCCCAGACGACTGAAGCTTTCTTT. Its translation is CASSQAQTTEAFF.

This rearrangement joins TRBV6-1 to TRBJ2-5; D perhaps matches TRBD2 (5 bases). This CDR3 has 13 amino acids. Germline V gives CDR1 MNHNS, CDR2 SASEGT. V lost 3 bases to trimming and J lost 2 bases, with 7 bases between them. The CDR3: CASSEQRQETQYF. As DNA, the CDR3 is TGTGCCAGCAGTGAGCAGCGGCAAGAGACCCAGTACTTC.

CDR3 nucleotides: TGTGCCAGCAGCCAAGACCCACCGGGCGCAAAGAACACTGAAGCTTTCTTT. Its translation: CASSQDPPGAKNTEAFF. V is TRBV14 and J is TRBJ1-1; D unresolved. The CDR3 loop spans 17 amino acids. Per the germline V gene, CDR1 is SGHDN and CDR2 is FVKESK. Trimming left V 0 bases short and J 1 base short, with 15 bases between.

The chain employs TRBV5-1 and TRBJ2-5; D unresolved. Trimming shortened V by 0 bases and J by 5 bases, and 14 bases separated the two germline ends. This CDR3 contains 15 residues. In germline, CDR1 is SGHRS, CDR2 YFSETQ. CDR3 protein: CASSLAGVSIETQYF. The CDR3 coding sequence is TGCGCCAGCAGCTTGGCAGGAGTTTCCATTGAGACCCAGTACTTC.

The gene calls are TRBV20-1 and TRBJ2-7; the match to TRBD1 covers 9 bases. Germline V gene sequence: CDR1 DFQATT, CDR2 SNEGSKA (reference sequence). J gave up 4 bases and V 8 bases, and 3 bases lay outside the gene matches. The CDR3 has 11 residues. The CDR3 is CSSGTGYEQYF. CDR3 DNA: TGCAGTTCCGGGACAGGGTACGAGCAGTACTTC.

V gene TRBV5-1 combines with J gene TRBJ2-1, with 9 bases that match TRBD2. The V gene's germline CDR1 is SGHRS and CDR2 YFSETQ. The CDR3 spans 15 residues. V dropped 5 bases and J dropped 7; count of bases not matched to a gene: 10. CDR3 residues: CASRLAGVKVNEQFF. CDR3 sequence (DNA): TGCGCCAGCAGATTAGCGGGGGTGAAAGTTAATGAGCAGTTCTTC.

This chain links TRBV19 with TRBJ2-5; 9 positions agree with TRBD1. The CDR3 covers 14 residues. V was pared by 9 bases and J by 2 bases, with 7 bases of the junction left unmatched. Germline V gives CDR1 LNHDA, CDR2 SQIVND (reference sequence). The CDR3 region is CASRQGVRQETQYF. In DNA, the CDR3 is TGTGCCAGCAGACAGGGGGTAAGACAAGAGACCCAGTACTTC. Full variable domain (remainder filled in from reference TRBV19 and TRBJ2-5): DGGITQSPKYLFRKEGQNVTLSCEQNLNHDAMYWYRQDPGQGLRLIYYSQIVNDFQKGDIAEGYSVSREKKESFPLTVTSAQKNPTAFYLCASRQGVRQETQYFGPGTRLLVL.